This T cell receptor (beta chain) was retrieved from a study of post-analysis software for immune sequencing data. Study results and caveats: Patients carried roughly 5 TRBV segments more frequently than controls did, and TRBV5-6, TRBV5-1 and TRBV20-1 were among them.

A remark on this clonotype: The antigen is undetermined.

TCR beta cDNA libraries had unique molecular identifiers. TCRdb ran MiXCR on the PCR reads and lists one entry per CDR3 protein. The sample shows roughly 800,000 distinct CDR3 sequences, about 57% of them seen only once. V was trimmed by 3 bases and J by 7 bases, leaving 13 bases between them. The CDR3 has 14 residues. Per the germline V gene, CDR1 is MGHRA and CDR2 is YSYEKL. The chain recombines TRBV4-1 with TRBJ2-1; D not resolved. The material sequenced was blood. This clonotype originated in a girl between 5 and 17 years old with multiple sclerosis. CDR3 protein: CASSHTESENEQFF. For the CDR3, the DNA is TGCGCCAGCAGCCATACAGAGTCTGAGAATGAGCAGTTCTTC.